Following are 25 T cell receptor beta chains from one sample sequenced in a study of tissue T cells after allogeneic stem cell transplantation. Some clones are missing from TCRdb's copy, which holds only in-frame ones; the method was immunoSEQ multiplex PCR. Of 2,500 to 3,500 clones in the sample, around two fifths were seen once. The time point is: mouse harvest day 14 after allogeneic transplant. Tail vein injection delivered 10^7 T-cell-depleted bone marrow cells and 10^6 splenic CD5+ T cells. The sequenced material came from gut tissue. These receptors were collected from a female BALB/c mouse given C57BL/6 T cells with graft-versus-host disease after an allogeneic hematopoietic cell transplant.

Worth noting for this clone: These gene names are mouse names. With the read ending 1 residue before the CDR3 end, the germline J gene is used to fill in that end. The J gene is TRBJ1-2, the V gene TRBV4; TRBD1 aligns across 8 bases. The CDR3 has 14 residues. The V segment lost 5 bases and the J segment 4 bases; nucleotides outside the gene matches: 6. Germline V lookup: CDR1 LGHDT, CDR2 YNNKQL (reference sequence). CDR3: CASSSRGRSSDYTF. Partial CDR3 DNA: TGTGCCAGCAGCAGCAGGGGGCGCAGCTCCGACTACACC.

Notes on this clone: Mouse gene names apply. The CDR3 bases that were read are TGCACCTGCAGTGCAAGACAGTCAAACACCGGGCAGCTCTAC. Amino acids: CTCSARQSNTGQLY. The whole CDR3 region reads CTCSARQSNTGQLYF. The chain carries TRBV1 and TRBJ2-2; perhaps TRBD1 as D (5 bases). Sequencing ends 1 residue short of the CDR3 end; the germline J gene provides the rest. This CDR3 has 15 residues. The V gene's germline CDR1 is NSQYPW and CDR2 LRSPGD (reference sequence). Trimming took off 2 bases at V and 0 bases at J, with 7 bases between the two ends.

This clone showed up just once. Gene names follow the mouse nomenclature. The missing CDR3 end, 1 residue past where the read stops, is filled in from the germline J gene. The chain links TRBV1 to TRBJ2-3; D unresolved. Trimming left V 3 bases short and J 3 bases short, with 4 bases between. Germline values: CDR1 NSQYPW, CDR2 LRSPGD (reference sequence). The CDR3 is 12 amino acids. Partial CDR3 DNA: TGCACCTGCAGTGCGGGGGCAGAAACGCTGTAT. Its translation is CTCSAGAETLY. The whole CDR3 sequence reads CTCSAGAETLYF. The full variable domain, with the rest looked up from reference TRBV1 and TRBJ2-3, is VTLLEQNPRWRLVPRGQAVNLRCILKNSQYPWMSWYQQDLQKQLQWLFTLRSPGDKEVKSLPGADYLATRVTDTELRLQVANMSQGRTLYCTCSAGAETLYFGSGTRLTVL.

In regard to this clone: The gene names here belong to mouse. The read ends 1 residue shy of where the CDR3 ends; the end is completed using the germline J gene. The chain links TRBV26 to TRBJ2-5; TRBD1 might be the D (6 bases). Deletions cut 2 bases from V and 6 bases from J, with 12 bases between. There are 14 residues in the CDR3. Germline CDR1 KGHPV, CDR2 FQNQEV (reference sequence). CDR3 sequence reads: CASSLQGRKDTQYF. CDR3 DNA (partial): TGTGCCAGCAGTCTGCAGGGGCGGAAGGACACCCAGTAC. Full variable domain (remainder filled in from reference TRBV26 and TRBJ2-5): NSKVIQTPRYLVKGQGQKAKMRCIPEKGHPVVFWYQQNKNNEFKFLINFQNQEVLQQIDMTEKRFSAECPSNSPCSLEIQSSEAGDSALYLCASSLQGRKDTQYFGPGTRLLVL.

Regarding this clone: Here the gene names and germline are mouse. The read falls 1 residue short of the CDR3 end, and the missing part is taken from the germline J gene. V is TRBV13-1 and J is TRBJ1-2; possibly TRBD1 for D (6 bases). The germline V gene encodes CDR1 NSHNY and CDR2 SYGAGN. Trimming stripped 5 bases from V and 1 base from J, with 12 bases between. This CDR3 is built from 14 residues. The part of the CDR3 DNA that was read is TGTGCCAGCAGACAGGGAGGTCAAAACTCCGACTACACC. This sequence encodes CASRQGGQNSDYT. The CDR3 as a whole reads CASRQGGQNSDYTF.

To note about this clone: All gene names here are mouse names. The CDR3 is cut off 1 residue early in the read; its end comes from the germline J gene. The rearrangement joins TRBV5 to TRBJ1-3; no clear D. Between the trimmed V and J ends, which lost 3 bases and 2 bases, there was a span of 5 bases. This CDR3 is 13 amino acids long. The germline CDR1 and CDR2 sequences are LGHNA and YNLKQL (reference sequence). Incomplete CDR3 DNA: TGTGCCAGCAGCCAGGGGACTGGAAATACGCTCTAT. It yields the protein CASSQGTGNTLY. The full CDR3 protein reads CASSQGTGNTLYF.

With respect to this clone: The germline and genes are mouse ones. Sequencing ends 1 residue short of the CDR3 end; the germline J gene provides the rest. V usage is TRBV26 and J usage is TRBJ2-3, with D possibly being TRBD1 or TRBD2 (5 bases each). The CDR3 covers 15 residues. Trimming pared 4 bases from V and 1 base from J, leaving 12 bases between. Germline V CDR1 and CDR2: KGHPV, FQNQEV (reference sequence). The DNA read from the CDR3 is TGTGCCAGCAGTCGGCGGGGGAGAGGTGCAGAAACGCTGTAT. Its protein is CASSRRGRGAETLY. The complete CDR3 sequence is CASSRRGRGAETLYF.

Remarks on this clone: All gene names here are mouse names. The read is 1 residue too short to cover the CDR3 end, so that end is filled in from the germline J gene. The chain is built from TRBV12-1 and TRBJ2-7; 12 bases are shared with TRBD2. Germline V gives CDR1 SGHSN, CDR2 HYEKVE. The CDR3 is 14 amino acids. After removal of 2 bases from V and 6 bases from J, the junction contained 4 bases not matched to a gene. The CDR3 DNA, read in part, is TGTGCCAGCTCTCCGGACTGGGGGGGGGGTGAACAGTAC. Amino acids: CASSPDWGGGEQY. The full CDR3 protein reads CASSPDWGGGEQYF.

On this clone itself: Mouse gene names apply. The read is 1 residue too short to cover the CDR3 end, so that end is filled in from the germline J gene. The chain joins TRBV12-2 to TRBJ1-1; 8 nucleotides agree with TRBD1. Germline assignment: CDR1 SGHLS and CDR2 HYDKME. J lost 4 bases, V lost 0 bases, and 0 bases had no gene match. The CDR3 sequence is 13 residues long. The CDR3 region is CASSLGQGTEVFF. The DNA read from the CDR3 is TGTGCCAGCTCTCTCGGACAGGGCACAGAAGTCTTC.

As concerns this clone: These gene names are mouse names. The CDR3 extends 1 residue past the end of the read, so its final part is completed from the germline J gene. This chain uses TRBV23 with TRBJ2-4. Germline V gene data show CDR1 as KGHTA and CDR2 as FQNQQP. This CDR3 spans 14 amino acids. CDR3 residues: CSSSHVRSQNTLYF. The CDR3 bases that were read are TGCTCCAGCAGTCACGTTCGTAGTCAAAACACCTTGTAC.

This clone rates as medium-sized. Here the gene names and germline are mouse. The read falls 1 residue short of the CDR3 end, and the missing part is taken from the germline J gene. The V call is TRBV3, the J call TRBJ2-7, with 11 bases matching TRBD2. Germline CDR1 and CDR2: SNHLY and FYNGKV (reference sequence). Trimming cost V 5 bases and J 5 bases; bases outside gene matches: 5. The CDR3 is 14 residues long. The DNA read from the CDR3 is TGTGCCAGCAGCGCACTGGGGGGGCGCGATGAACAGTAC. The encoded protein is CASSALGGRDEQY. In full, the CDR3 reads CASSALGGRDEQYF.

Comments on this clone: The germline and genes are mouse ones. The read stops 1 residue short of the end of the CDR3; the missing end is completed from the germline J gene. The chain joins TRBV12-2 to TRBJ1-5; D call uncertain. V dropped 1 base and J dropped 6 bases, with 9 bases sitting between them. Looked up from germline, CDR1 is SGHLS and CDR2 is HYDKME. The CDR3 totals 13 residues. The CDR3 sequence: CASSLLQLQAPLF. Partial CDR3 DNA: TGTGCCAGCTCTCTTTTACAACTCCAGGCTCCGCTT.

This clone was counted between two and nine times. Germline and genes here are mouse. The sequenced fragment ends 1 residue before the CDR3 boundary, so the rest is inferred from the germline J gene. The rearrangement links TRBV2 to TRBJ1-3; D is uncertain. The CDR3 has 15 amino acids. V lost 0 bases to trimming and J lost 0 bases, with 6 bases between them. Looked up from germline, CDR1 is LGHNA and CDR2 is YSYQKL. The sequenced part of the CDR3 DNA is TGTGCCAGCAGCCAAGATGCCAATTCTGGAAATACGCTCTAT. It specifies CASSQDANSGNTLY. The CDR3 reads in full as CASSQDANSGNTLYF.

Details on this clone: The gene names given are mouse names. The read ends 1 residue before the CDR3 terminus; that terminus is restored from the germline J gene. The V gene is TRBV15, the J gene TRBJ2-1, with TRBD2 matching 7 bases. The V gene's germline CDR1 is SGHND and CDR2 FRSKSL. The CDR3 covers 15 residues. Trimming took 1 base from V and 1 from J; bases not matched to a gene: 1. The CDR3 sequence is CASSLGWGNYAEQFF. The CDR3 bases that were read are TGTGCCAGCAGTTTAGGCTGGGGGAACTATGCTGAGCAGTTC.

Within the sample, this clone is large. Gene names are the mouse ones. The CDR3 bases that were read are TGTGCCAGCCGGGAATCCAACGAAAGATTATTT. Its protein product is CASRESNERLF. Given in full, the CDR3 is CASRESNERLFF. The genes are TRBV12-1 and TRBJ1-4; unclear D gene. The CDR3 end is not reached by the read, which stops 1 residue before it; the germline J gene fills it in. Trimming left V 6 bases short and J 2 bases short, with 6 bases between. The germline V gene encodes CDR1 SGHSN and CDR2 HYEKVE. There are 12 residues in the CDR3.

As to this clone: One end of the junction does not line up with germline, which may come from a read error. All gene names here are mouse names. The read gets to within 1 residue of the CDR3 end, and the germline J gene fills in the rest. The chain carries TRBV3 and TRBJ2-7; TRBD2 agrees at 9 bases. Looked up from germline, CDR1 is SNHLY and CDR2 is FYNGKV (reference sequence). The CDR3 sequence is 14 residues long. CDR3 DNA, as far as it was read: TGTGCAAGCAGCTTACCCTGGGGGGGTTATGAACAGTAC. It translates to CASSLPWGGYEQY. The entire CDR3 is CASSLPWGGYEQYF.

Of note for this clone: The genes are named according to mouse. The CDR3 extends 1 residue past the end of the read, so its final part is completed from the germline J gene. V and J are TRBV12-2 and TRBJ2-5; 7 bases map to TRBD2. CDR1 and CDR2 (germline): SGHLS, HYDKME. The CDR3 has 13 residues. Trimming removed 4 bases from V and 7 bases from J; junction bases left unmatched: 7. CDR3 protein: CASSRTGRHTQYF. Partial CDR3 DNA: TGTGCCAGCTCGCGGACTGGACGACACACCCAGTAC.

This clone rates as large. Here the gene names and germline are mouse. Read coverage stops 1 residue before the CDR3 terminus; the germline J gene supplies the remainder. The genes are TRBV29 and TRBJ1-3, with D perhaps TRBD1 (5 bases). The ends were cut back, 1 base at V and 0 bases at J, with 10 bases in the middle. The CDR3 covers 16 residues. CDR1 is MSHET, CDR2 SYDVDS, per germline. The CDR3 loop is CASSLFGGYSGNTLYF. The sequenced part of the CDR3 DNA is TGTGCTAGCAGTTTATTTGGGGGGTATTCTGGAAATACGCTCTAT. The full variable domain, completed using reference TRBV29 and TRBJ1-3, is DMKVTQMPRYLIKRMGENVLLECGQDMSHETMYWYRQDPGLGLQLIYISYDVDSNSEGDIPKGYRVSRKKREHFSLILDSAKTNQTSVYFCASSLFGGYSGNTLYFGEGSRLIVV.

A remark on this clone: Gene names refer to mouse genes. The CDR3 extends 1 residue past the end of the read, so its final part is completed from the germline J gene. The J gene is TRBJ1-2, the V gene TRBV26, with D maybe TRBD1 (5 bases). The CDR3 extends over 13 amino acids. Per germline, CDR1 KGHPV and CDR2 FQNQEV (reference sequence). Deletions cut 4 bases from V and 0 bases from J, with 6 bases between. The CDR3 sequence: CASSRTPNSDYTF. Incomplete CDR3 DNA: TGTGCCAGCAGTCGGACACCAAACTCCGACTACACC. The full variable domain, in which reference TRBV26 and TRBJ1-2 provide the parts outside the CDR3, is NSKVIQTPRYLVKGQGQKAKMRCIPEKGHPVVFWYQQNKNNEFKFLINFQNQEVLQQIDMTEKRFSAECPSNSPCSLEIQSSEAGDSALYLCASSRTPNSDYTFGSGTRLLVI.

A remark on this clone: Each gene name is a mouse one. The CDR3 goes on 1 residue after the read ends, and that part is filled in from the germline J gene. The chain is built from TRBV13-1 and TRBJ1-5; 9 bases align to TRBD1. The CDR3 extends over 15 amino acids. Trimming removed 3 bases from V and 3 bases from J; junction bases left unmatched: 4. Germline V gene data show CDR1 as NSHNY and CDR2 as SYGAGN. The CDR3 sequence is CASSVTGGGNQAPLF. Incomplete CDR3 DNA: TGTGCCAGCAGTGTCACAGGGGGCGGCAACCAGGCTCCGCTT.

For this clone: Any gene name here is a mouse gene name. Coverage ceases 1 residue before the CDR3 finishes, and the germline J gene fills in the end. The chain employs TRBV15 and TRBJ2-7; 12 bases agree with TRBD2. Germline trimming cut 6 bases from V and 4 bases from J; bases unmatched to any gene: 4. The CDR3 extends over 14 amino acids. Germline CDR1 SGHND, CDR2 FRSKSL. The CDR3 DNA, read in part, is TGTGCCAGCAGCCCCGGGACTGGGGGGTATGAACAGTAC. Encoded protein: CASSPGTGGYEQY. The entire CDR3 reads CASSPGTGGYEQYF. The full variable domain, in which reference TRBV15 and TRBJ2-7 provide the parts outside the CDR3, is DAGVTQTPRHEVAEKGQTIILKCEPVSGHNDLFWYRQTKIQGLELLSYFRSKSLMEDGGAFKDRFKAEMLNSSFSTLKIQPTEPKDSAVYLCASSPGTGGYEQYFGPGTRLTVL.

This clone was recorded once. The genes and germline here are from mouse. The CDR3 end lies 1 residue beyond the end of the read and is filled in from the germline J gene. V gene TRBV12-2 combines with J gene TRBJ2-5, with D possibly being TRBD1 (5 bases). The CDR3 contains 14 residues. Between the trimmed V and J ends, which lost 0 bases and 2 bases, there was a span of 8 bases. Germline loops: CDR1 SGHLS, CDR2 HYDKME. CDR3 in amino acids: CASSLGGVQDTQYF. CDR3 DNA (partial): TGTGCCAGCTCTCTCGGAGGGGTCCAAGACACCCAGTAC.

About this clone: Gene names and germline refer to mouse. The read ends 1 residue early relative to the CDR3; the germline J gene fills the gap. This rearrangement joins TRBV23 to TRBJ1-1; the D call of TRBD1 is as the table states it, not checked on the DNA. Per the germline V gene, CDR1 is KGHTA and CDR2 is FQNQQP. The CDR3 is 14 residues long. The CDR3 here is CSSSPGQGFTEVFF. CDR3 bases read: TGCTCCAGCAGTCCGGGACAGGGGTTCACAGAAGTCTTC.

This clone appeared once. Gene names refer to mouse genes. Partial CDR3 DNA: TGTGCCAGCAGTCCACAGGGGGCAGAAACGCTGTAT. Its protein is CASSPQGAETLY. The CDR3 in its entirety is CASSPQGAETLYF. This chain uses TRBV26 with TRBJ2-3; the match to TRBD1 covers 7 bases. The read comes to an end 1 residue before the CDR3 does, leaving the germline J gene to fill in the end. In germline, CDR1 is KGHPV, CDR2 FQNQEV (reference sequence). Trimming cost V 4 bases and J 3 bases; bases outside gene matches: 1. This CDR3 comprises 13 residues.

This clone came up a few times. The genes are named according to mouse. The read ends 1 residue before the CDR3 terminus; that terminus is restored from the germline J gene. This chain uses TRBV13-2 with TRBJ2-1, with 11 bases that match TRBD2. The CDR3 consists of 14 residues. Trimming cost V 3 bases and J 10 bases; bases outside gene matches: 6. Germline CDR1 and CDR2: NNHNN and SYGAGS (reference sequence). CDR3 in amino acids: CASGGDWGTKEQFF. The part of the CDR3 DNA that was read is TGTGCCAGCGGTGGGGACTGGGGGACTAAGGAGCAGTTC.